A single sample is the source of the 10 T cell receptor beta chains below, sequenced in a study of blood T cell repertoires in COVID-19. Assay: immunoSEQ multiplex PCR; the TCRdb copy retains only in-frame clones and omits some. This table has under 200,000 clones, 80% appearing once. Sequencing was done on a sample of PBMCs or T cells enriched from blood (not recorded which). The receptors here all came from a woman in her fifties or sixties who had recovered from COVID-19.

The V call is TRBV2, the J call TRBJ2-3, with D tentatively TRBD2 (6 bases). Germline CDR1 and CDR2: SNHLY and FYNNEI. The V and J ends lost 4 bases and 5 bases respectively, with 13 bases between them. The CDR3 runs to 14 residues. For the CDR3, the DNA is TGTGCCAGCAGTGTAGGAGGGGCGGGAGATACGCAGTATTTT. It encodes CASSVGGAGDTQYF.

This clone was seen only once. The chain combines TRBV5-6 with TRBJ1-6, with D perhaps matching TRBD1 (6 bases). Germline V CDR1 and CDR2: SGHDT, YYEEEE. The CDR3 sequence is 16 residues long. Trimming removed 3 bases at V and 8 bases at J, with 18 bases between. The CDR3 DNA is TGTGCCAGCAGCTCCATTTCCGGGACATGGGATTCACCCCTCCACTTT. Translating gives CASSSISGTWDSPLHF.

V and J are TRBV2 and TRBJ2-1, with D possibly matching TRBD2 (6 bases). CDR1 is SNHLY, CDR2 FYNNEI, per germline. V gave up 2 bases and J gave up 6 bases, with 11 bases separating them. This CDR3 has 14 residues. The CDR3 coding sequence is TGTGCCAGCAGTGAAAGGCAGGGACTCAATGAGCAGTTCTTC. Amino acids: CASSERQGLNEQFF.

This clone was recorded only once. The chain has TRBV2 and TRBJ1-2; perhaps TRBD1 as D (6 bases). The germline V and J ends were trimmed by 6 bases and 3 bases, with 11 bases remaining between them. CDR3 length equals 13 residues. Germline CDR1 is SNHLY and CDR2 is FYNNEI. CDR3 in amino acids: CASSPRQDYGYTF. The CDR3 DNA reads TGTGCCAGCAGCCCGAGACAGGACTATGGCTACACCTTC.

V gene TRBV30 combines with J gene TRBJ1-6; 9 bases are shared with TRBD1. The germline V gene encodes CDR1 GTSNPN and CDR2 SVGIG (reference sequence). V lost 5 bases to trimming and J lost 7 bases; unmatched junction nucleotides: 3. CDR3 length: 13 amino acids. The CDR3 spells CAWSTGGNSPLHF. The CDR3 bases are TGTGCCTGGTCAACAGGGGGCAATTCACCCCTCCACTTT.

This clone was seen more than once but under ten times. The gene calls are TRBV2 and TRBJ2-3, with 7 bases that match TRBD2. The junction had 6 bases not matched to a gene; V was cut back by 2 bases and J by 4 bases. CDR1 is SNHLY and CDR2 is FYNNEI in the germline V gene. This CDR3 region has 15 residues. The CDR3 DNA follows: TGTGCCAGCAGTGAAATGTGGGGGGGAGCAGATACGCAGTATTTT. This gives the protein CASSEMWGGADTQYF.

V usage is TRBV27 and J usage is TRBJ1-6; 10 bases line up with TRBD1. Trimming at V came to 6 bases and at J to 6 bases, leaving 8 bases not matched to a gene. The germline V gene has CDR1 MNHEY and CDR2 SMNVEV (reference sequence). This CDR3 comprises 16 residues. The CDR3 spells CASRRYGQGGNSPLHF. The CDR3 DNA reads TGTGCCAGCAGAAGGTACGGACAGGGGGGTAATTCACCCCTCCACTTT.

Here the CDR3 reads CASRDLAGGPAGELFF. The DNA for the CDR3 is TGTGCCAGCAGAGATCTAGCGGGGGGGCCAGCCGGGGAGCTGTTTTTT. V and J are TRBV27 and TRBJ2-2; 12 bases match TRBD2. CDR1 is MNHEY, CDR2 SMNVEV, per germline (reference sequence). V was pared by 6 bases and J by 6 bases, with 8 bases of the junction left unmatched. The CDR3 is made up of 16 amino acids.

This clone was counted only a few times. CDR3 amino acids: CASSLQGSIYEQYF. The CDR3 DNA reads as TGTGCCAGCAGCTTGCAGGGGTCTATCTACGAGCAGTACTTC. The chain has TRBV7-2 and TRBJ2-7; D possibly corresponds to TRBD1 (6 bases). Trimming removed 3 bases from V and 3 bases from J, with 12 bases in between. Germline-derived CDR1 and CDR2 are SGHTA and FQGNSA. The CDR3 consists of 14 residues. The whole variable domain, remainder taken from reference TRBV7-2 and TRBJ2-7, is GAGVSQSPSNKVTEKGKDVELRCDPISGHTALYWYRQSLGQGLEFLIYFQGNSAPDKSGLPSDRFSAERTGGSVSTLTIQRTQQEDSAVYLCASSLQGSIYEQYFGPGTRLTVT.

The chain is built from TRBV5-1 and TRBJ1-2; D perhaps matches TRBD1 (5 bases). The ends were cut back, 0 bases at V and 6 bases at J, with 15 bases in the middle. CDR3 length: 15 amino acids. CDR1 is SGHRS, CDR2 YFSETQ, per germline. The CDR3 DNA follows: TGCGCCAGCAGCTTGGTCGGGCCAGGGCCAGATGGCTACACCTTC. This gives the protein CASSLVGPGPDGYTF.